One T cell receptor (beta chain) is described in this entry. Its cognate antigen is unknown. The source of the sample is a study of T cells after yellow fever vaccination. Looking at the study overall: Fractions containing few cells were prepared with SMART-Seq v4 Ultra Low Input. Study findings and constraints: Some clonotypes, a small share, were shared between CD4 and CD8 compartments. Detected again after the booster were most primary-vaccination clones, at 96% CD4 and 80% to 90% CD8.

The CDR3 runs 14 residues. Trimming removed 2 bases at V and 5 bases at J, with 12 bases between. Germline V CDR1 and CDR2: SGHTA, FQGNSA. TCRdb called the 5' RACE reads again in MiXCR, with one record for every CDR3 protein. There are 200,000 to 250,000 distinct CDR3 sequences in the sample; about 7.1% occur only once, and about 0.85% lies in the top ten. This clonotype was sampled from a young man who received the YFV17D yellow fever vaccine. Specimen: CD4+ T cells sorted from PBMCs, collected 15 days after the yellow fever booster vaccination. The rearrangement links TRBV7-2 to TRBJ1-2; the D gene is possibly TRBD1 (5 bases). Here the CDR3 DNA reads TGTGCCAGCAGCTTAAGGAGAGGGGAGTATGGCTACACCTTC. Residues: CASSLRRGEYGYTF.